This T cell receptor (beta chain) was recorded in a study of blood T cell repertoires in COVID-19. As for the study in general: Donors in the United States, Italy and Spain gave samples during acute or convalescent COVID-19. Sample material is recorded as cDNA or gDNA derived from T cells, B-cell-depleted T cells, or PBMCs.

V was clipped by 4 bases and J by 0 bases; unmatched bases: 8. CDR1 is SGHRS and CDR2 is YFSETQ in the germline V gene. The CDR3 spans 16 residues. Study processing details: Using reference gene primer amplification, nucleated cell counts were estimated. The assay was immunoSEQ multiplex PCR, and TCRdb's table has in-frame clones only and misses some. That table furnishes V, J and clone size, whereas the DNA furnished D and trimming. The table lists more than 140,000 clones, about 86% of them singletons. The TCR comes from a woman between 55 and 75 years old with acute or convalescent COVID-19. Sample: peripheral blood. V and J are TRBV5-1 and TRBJ2-3, with 7 bases matching TRBD2. The CDR3 loop is CASSPGTTTSTDTQYF. CDR3 coding DNA: TGCGCCAGCAGCCCAGGGACTACCACTAGCACAGATACGCAGTATTTT.